Listed below are T cell receptor beta chains from one sample, sequenced in a study of regulatory T cells in long-lasting Graves disease. TCRdb passed the multiplex PCR reads through MiXCR, listing each CDR3 protein once. The sample holds about 350,000 distinct CDR3 sequences, around 16% seen once. The data also belong to a second study, concerning T cells in Graves' hyperthyroidism and ophthalmopathy.

The starting material was peripheral blood mononuclear cells (PBMCs), obtained at new diagnosis, from a patient treated with antithyroid drugs. The receptors were sampled from a young woman with Graves disease. Each CDR3 is given with its conserved first and last residue.

CASSLIQTSGTGEQFF TRBV5-6
CASSLSGTGGISEQYF TRBV28
CSAPLSLKRYF TRBV20-1
CASSREIFAKFFPYEQYF TRBV12-3/TRBV12-4
CASSQGPPGQGAGTGELFF TRBV4-2
CASGQGGAAYEQYF TRBV27
CASRIAEVNTEAFF TRBV7-9
CAWSTLPSVTF TRBV30
CASSYRGLAGVEQFF TRBV6-2/TRBV6-3
CASSQPGLFEGNTIYF TRBV13
CASRPFYEQYF TRBV7-2
CASSTMLAGVFSYEQYF TRBV6-1
CSVARQGPGEQYF TRBV29-1
CATEQGAWGTGELFF TRBV7-2
CASHSLAGGYEQYF TRBV6-1
CASSWGTEGDTQYF TRBV5-1
CASSQDHRDSYEETQYF TRBV3-1
CASSLNQGPTNMNTEAFF TRBV7-3
CASSQASRGTGSYEQYF TRBV6-1
CAISESRGYSYNEQFF TRBV10-3
CSVGLPSGRSEQFF TRBV29-1
CASQARTVQETQYF TRBV5-6
CASSYTLRVAEQYF TRBV7-9
CASSLPGSGYEQYF TRBV5-1
CSANGGRARNEQFF TRBV20-1
CASKEQGPTGELFF TRBV7-8
CASSIQFDQPQHF TRBV5-1
CASSEGFNQPQHF TRBV5-1
CASSLEQGAISEQFF TRBV5-8
CASRVTGGANEQFF TRBV6-2/TRBV6-3
CSATPDQVNTEAFF TRBV20-1
CASSLLQGGYGYTF TRBV7-2
CASRDSLITNTGELFF TRBV6-1
CASSVMPGDEQYF TRBV9
CASRQGDGYNEKLFF TRBV2
CSASGSSYNSPLHF TRBV20-1
CASSQEEVAATQYF TRBV4-2
CASSPGLAPYNEQFF TRBV7-9
CASSLAGSSTQYF TRBV5-1
CASSGLAGGKDTQYF TRBV2
CASSFRDASYEQYF TRBV7-9
CASSSDSSSPLHF TRBV5-5
CATSDFLYVWRSPLHF TRBV24-1
CASSPVSNYGYTF TRBV4-2
CASIPPEGGYTF TRBV10-2
CASSSQGTSVEQFF TRBV5-1
CASSFQAYEQYF TRBV7-2
CASSLLEVENIQYF TRBV5-6
CASSQADRLYGYTF TRBV4-1
CASRPRTSGTGELFF TRBV5-5
CASSFPGVNSPLHF TRBV28
CASSLQGPRTYEQYF TRBV7-3
CASGSGLIHEQYF TRBV3-1
CASRRTGEALSSYEQYF TRBV28
CASSPPAGLWVETQYF TRBV12-3/TRBV12-4